What follows is one TCR beta chain and its context. The data belong to a study of control samples from healthy donors and cancer patients. Some clones are missing from TCRdb's copy, which holds only in-frame ones; the method was immunoSEQ multiplex PCR. The sample yields 55,000 to 65,000 clones, approximately 87% seen once. What was sequenced was PBMCs. The TCR was taken from a woman between 55 and 75 years old with lung cancer.

The DNA of the CDR3 is TGTGCCAGCAGTTCCTCGGGGGGGCCGATTAATGAGCAGTTCTTC. The encoded protein is CASSSSGGPINEQFF. The J gene is TRBJ2-1, the V gene TRBV2; the match to TRBD2 covers 8 bases. Germline V gives CDR1 SNHLY, CDR2 FYNNEI. Germline trimming cut 5 bases from V and 7 bases from J; bases unmatched to any gene: 10. The CDR3 loop spans 15 amino acids. The variable domain in full, with the rest retrieved from reference TRBV2 and TRBJ2-1, is EPEVTQTPSHQVTQMGQEVILRCVPISNHLYFYWYRQILGQKVEFLVSFYNNEISEKSEIFDDQFSVERPDGSNFTLKIRSTKLEDSAMYFCASSSSGGPINEQFFGPGTRLTVL.